These 7 T cell receptor beta chains were all obtained from the same sample, sequenced in a study of T cell changes during pregnancy in multiple sclerosis. Measured with immunoSEQ multiplex PCR; TCRdb has only the in-frame clones, and not every one. The table has approximately 34,000 clones, around 92% seen once; the top ten hold approximately 0.45%. The sequences come from CD4+ T cells from peripheral blood mononuclear cells, collected after pregnancy. The receptors derive from a female donor with multiple sclerosis, enrolled in a pregnancy study.

This sequence joins TRBV7-3 and TRBJ2-5; 13 bases map to TRBD2. The junction had 5 bases not matched to a gene; V was cut back by 5 bases and J by 5 bases. The germline V gene has CDR1 SGHTA and CDR2 FQGTGA. CDR3 length: 15 amino acids. The CDR3 reads CASSPTSGGAETQYF. The CDR3 DNA reads TGTGCCAGCAGCCCTACTAGCGGGGGGGCGGAGACCCAGTACTTC.

V gene TRBV10-3 combines with J gene TRBJ2-5; TRBD2 agrees at 9 bases. Germline trimming cut 3 bases from V and 4 bases from J; bases unmatched to any gene: 0. Germline V lookup: CDR1 ENHRY, CDR2 SYGVKD. The CDR3 loop spans 13 amino acids. The CDR3 DNA reads TGTGCCATCAGTGAAGCGGGGGGAGAGACCCAGTACTTC. Translation gives CAISEAGGETQYF.

This clone was found once. V is TRBV5-1 and J is TRBJ1-1; TRBD1 matches 8 bases. V trimming: 4 bases; J trimming: 4 bases; junction bases outside the gene matches: 9. The CDR3 has 15 amino acids. Germline V gene sequence: CDR1 SGHRS, CDR2 YFSETQ. In DNA form, the CDR3 reads TGCGCCAGCAGCACTACCAGGGGGCAAAGCACTGAAGCTTTCTTT. It encodes CASSTTRGQSTEAFF.

In DNA form, the CDR3 reads TGCAGCGTTTGGAGCTCTGGAAACACCATATATTTT. Translated, it gives CSVWSSGNTIYF. The chain is built from TRBV29-1 and TRBJ1-3; no clear D. This CDR3 is 12 amino acids long. The germline V and J ends were trimmed by 5 bases and 0 bases, with 5 bases remaining between them. CDR1 is SQVTM, CDR2 ANQGSEA, per germline.

Only a few counts were recorded for this clone. J is TRBJ1-1 and V is TRBV7-9; D gene unclear. The CDR3 runs 14 residues. The germline V and J ends were trimmed by 1 base and 0 bases, with 6 bases remaining between them. The V gene's germline CDR1 is SEHNR and CDR2 FQNEAQ (reference sequence). CDR3 in DNA: TGTGCCAGCAGCTTAGGGCGGTTGAACACTGAAGCTTTCTTT. Its protein product is CASSLGRLNTEAFF. Complete variable domain (other parts from reference TRBV7-9 and TRBJ1-1): DTGVSQNPRHKITKRGQNVTFRCDPISEHNRLYWYRQTLGQGPEFLTYFQNEAQLEKSRLLSDRFSAERPKGSFSTLEIQRTEQGDSAMYLCASSLGRLNTEAFFGQGTRLTVV.

This clone was found once. The genes are TRBV2 and TRBJ2-1; D gene uncertain. The CDR3 sequence is 12 residues long. The ends were cut back, 6 bases at V and 5 bases at J, with 8 bases in the middle. Germline V lookup: CDR1 SNHLY, CDR2 FYNNEI. The CDR3 protein is CASSRSNNEQFF. Here the CDR3 DNA reads TGTGCCAGCAGCAGAAGTAACAATGAGCAGTTCTTC.

The chain is built from TRBV5-1 and TRBJ1-6, with 8 bases that match TRBD1. The CDR3 totals 16 residues. The V gene end was trimmed by 1 base and the J gene end by 5 bases; junction bases not matched to a gene: 5. Germline CDR1 reads SGHRS; CDR2 reads YFSETQ. The CDR3 region has the DNA TGCGCCAGCAGCTTGAGTGACAGGGGCCATAATTCACCCCTCCACTTT. Its protein is CASSLSDRGHNSPLHF.